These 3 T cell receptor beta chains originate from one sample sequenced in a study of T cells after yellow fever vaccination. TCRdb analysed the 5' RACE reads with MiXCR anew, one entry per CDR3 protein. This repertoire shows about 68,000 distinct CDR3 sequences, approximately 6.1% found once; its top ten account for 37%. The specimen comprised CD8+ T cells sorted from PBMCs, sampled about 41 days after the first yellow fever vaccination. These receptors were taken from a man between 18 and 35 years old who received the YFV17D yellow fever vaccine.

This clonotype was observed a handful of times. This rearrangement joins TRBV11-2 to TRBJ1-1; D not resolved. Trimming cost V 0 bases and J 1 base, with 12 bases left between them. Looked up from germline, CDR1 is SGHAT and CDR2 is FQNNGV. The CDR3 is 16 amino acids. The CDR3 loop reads CASSLEWGEQNTEAFF. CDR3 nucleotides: TGTGCCAGCAGCTTAGAATGGGGAGAGCAGAACACTGAAGCTTTCTTT.

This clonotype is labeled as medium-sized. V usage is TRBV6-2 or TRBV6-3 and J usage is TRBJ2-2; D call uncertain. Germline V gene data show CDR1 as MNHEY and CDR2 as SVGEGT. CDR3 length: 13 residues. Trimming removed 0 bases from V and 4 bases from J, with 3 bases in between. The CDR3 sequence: CASSYSTTGELFF. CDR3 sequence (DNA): TGTGCCAGCAGTTACTCGACCACCGGGGAGCTGTTTTTT.

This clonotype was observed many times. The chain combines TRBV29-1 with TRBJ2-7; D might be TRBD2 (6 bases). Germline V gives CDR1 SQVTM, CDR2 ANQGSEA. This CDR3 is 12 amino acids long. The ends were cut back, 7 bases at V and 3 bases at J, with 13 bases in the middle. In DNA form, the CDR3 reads TGCAGCGGGTCGACTAGTCTCTACGAGCAGTACTTC. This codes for CSGSTSLYEQYF.